The T cell receptor beta chain described here comes from a study of Graves' ophthalmopathy and Graves' hyperthyroidism. By definition, stable hyperthyroidism involved no ophthalmopathy within 18 months of follow-up. Uncontrolled infections, other autoimmune diseases, pregnancy or lactation barred patients from enrollment. This CDR3 has 13 amino acids. Trimming left V 7 bases short and J 5 bases short, with 15 bases between. Scientists amplified the TCR beta CDR3 regions from RNA transcripts. The authors performed first-round RT-PCR with HTBI primers and then a second-round multiplex PCR. TCRdb analysed the multiplex PCR reads with MiXCR anew, one entry per CDR3 protein. The table records under 800,000 distinct CDR3 sequences, 22% of them present only once.

The sequencing sample was made of peripheral blood. The TCR was taken from a woman aged 18-30 years with stable Graves' hyperthyroidism. Some clones in this sample may be carry-over from other donors' samples. J is TRBJ2-7 and V is TRBV12-3 or TRBV12-4; D unresolved. The CDR3 region is CASTPYGEHEQYF. As DNA, the CDR3 is TGTGCCAGCACCCCCTATGGGGAACACGAGCAGTACTTC.